A selection of T cell receptor beta chains follows, all from one sample in a study of blood T cell repertoires in COVID-19. Here immunoSEQ multiplex PCR was the method, and the copy in TCRdb shows in-frame clones only, minus some. There are 65,000 to 85,000 clones in the sample; approximately 90% occur only once, and approximately 19% lies in the top ten. Sequences were obtained from peripheral blood. The receptor source for this set is a human donor in a cohort sampled during active COVID-19. Each CDR3 is given with its conserved first and last residue. The D gene is left open where the match is weak. Clone size is given for some rows only: seen once, a few or many times, or a class if the clone is expanded.

TRBV24-1	TRBD1	NA	TRBJ2-7	CATSDPGQGSYEQYF	TGTGCCACCAGTGACCCGGGACAGGGATCCTACGAGCAGTACTTC
TRBV28	NA	NA	TRBJ1-6	CASSQRSSWGSPLHF	TGTGCCAGCTCGCAGCGGAGCAGTTGGGGTTCACCCCTCCACTTT
TRBV7-2	NA	NA	TRBJ1-3	CASSSRNTIYF	TGTGCCAGCAGCTCTAGAAACACCATATATTTT
TRBV4-2	TRBD1	once	TRBJ2-3	CASSLGQGNTDTQYF	TGTGCCAGCAGCCTAGGACAGGGGAACACAGATACGCAGTATTTT
TRBV7-6	NA	NA	TRBJ1-1	CASSLTRVNTEAFF	TGTGCCAGCAGCTTAACCCGGGTGAACACTGAAGCTTTCTTT
TRBV6-1	NA	NA	TRBJ2-3	CASSDGGMGVDTQYF	TGTGCCAGCAGTGACGGCGGGATGGGGGTAGATACGCAGTATTTT
TRBV7-2	NA	NA	TRBJ1-2	CASSLSSDRTGYGYTF	TGTGCCAGCAGCTTATCGTCCGACAGGACCGGCTATGGCTACACCTTC
TRBV9	NA	NA	TRBJ2-3	CASSVRAGQDTQYF	TGTGCCAGCAGCGTACGGGCGGGGCAAGATACGCAGTATTTT
TRBV6-5	NA	NA	TRBJ1-1	CASRKVGRVNTEAFF	TGTGCCAGCAGGAAGGTCGGCAGGGTGAACACTGAAGCTTTCTTT
TRBV6-5	TRBD2	NA	TRBJ2-1	CASRTSGRDEQFF	TGTGCCAGCAGGACTAGCGGGAGGGATGAGCAGTTCTTC
TRBV9	NA	NA	TRBJ2-3	CASSARLVPDTQYF	TGTGCCAGCAGCGCCAGACTAGTGCCAGATACGCAGTATTTT
TRBV7-9	TRBD1	NA	TRBJ1-6	CASSVAGTGDSPLHF	TGTGCCAGCAGCGTCGCCGGGACAGGGGATTCACCCCTCCACTTT
TRBV24-1	NA	NA	TRBJ2-3	CATRETGVADTQYF	TGTGCCACGAGGGAGACGGGAGTGGCAGATACGCAGTATTTT
TRBV4-2	TRBD2	NA	TRBJ2-2	CASSQVGLAVNTGELFF	TGTGCCAGCAGCCAAGTCGGACTAGCGGTTAACACCGGGGAGCTGTTTTTT
TRBV4-1	NA	NA	TRBJ2-3	CASSHGGTDTQYF	TGCGCCAGCAGCCACGGAGGCACAGATACGCAGTATTTT
TRBV5-8	NA	NA	TRBJ2-6	CASSLSGANVLTF	TGTGCCAGCAGCCTCTCTGGGGCCAACGTCCTGACTTTC
TRBV6-5	NA	NA	TRBJ1-3	CASSYSSGISGNTIYF	TGTGCCAGCAGTTACTCGTCAGGAATCTCTGGAAACACCATATATTTT
TRBV10-2	NA	NA	TRBJ1-5	CASSDQVNQPQHF	TGCGCCAGCAGTGATCAGGTCAATCAGCCCCAGCATTTT
TRBV21-1	NA	NA	TRBJ1-1	CASSFEAFF	TGTGCCAGTTCTTTCGAAGCTTTCTTT
TRBV10-1	TRBD1	NA	TRBJ2-7	CASSAGGQGAEDEQYF	TGCGCCAGCAGTGCGGGCGGCCAGGGGGCCGAGGACGAGCAGTACTTC
TRBV5-4	TRBD2	NA	TRBJ2-1	CASSLGLAGLNEQFF	TGTGCCAGCAGCTTAGGGCTAGCGGGCCTCAATGAGCAGTTCTTC
TRBV6-2/TRBV6-3	TRBD1	NA	TRBJ2-3	CASSYSRQGALDTQYF	TGTGCCAGCAGTTACTCGAGACAGGGGGCCCTAGATACGCAGTATTTT
TRBV20-1	NA	NA	TRBJ1-4	CSASSGTDNEKLFF	TGCAGTGCTAGTTCGGGGACTGACAATGAAAAACTGTTTTTT
TRBV14	TRBD1	once	TRBJ2-5	CASSQTRTGRETQYF	TGTGCCAGCAGCCAAACGCGGACAGGAAGAGAGACCCAGTACTTC
TRBV24-1	TRBD2	NA	TRBJ2-1	CATSEATSGGASEQFF	TGTGCCACCAGTGAGGCGACTAGCGGGGGGGCGAGTGAGCAGTTCTTC
TRBV20-1	NA	NA	TRBJ2-1	CSAIRTHEQFF	TGCAGTGCAATCCGGACACATGAGCAGTTCTTC
TRBV18	NA	NA	TRBJ2-3	CASSPPLAADTQYF	TGTGCCAGCTCACCACCCCTAGCCGCAGATACGCAGTATTTT
TRBV28	TRBD1	NA	TRBJ2-1	CASSLAGTGGNEQFF	TGTGCCAGCAGTTTAGCCGGGACAGGGGGCAATGAGCAGTTCTTC
TRBV18	TRBD1	NA	TRBJ1-4	CASSPTAGTGTNEKLFF	TGTGCCAGCTCACCGACTGCTGGGACAGGGACTAATGAAAAACTGTTTTTT
TRBV3-1/TRBV3-2	TRBD1	few	TRBJ2-7	CASSPVGGTGNYEQYF	TGTGCCAGCAGCCCCGTCGGGGGGACAGGGAATTACGAGCAGTACTTC
TRBV11-2	TRBD1	few	TRBJ2-3	CASSLVGQGPDTQYF	TGTGCCAGCAGCTTAGTGGGACAGGGCCCAGATACGCAGTATTTT
TRBV7-2	NA	NA	TRBJ1-2	CASSRTTGHLYGYTF	TGTGCCAGCAGCCGTACGACAGGACACCTCTATGGCTACACCTTC
TRBV5-8	NA	NA	TRBJ2-7	CASSMDSASYEQYF	TGTGCCAGCAGCATGGACAGTGCCTCCTACGAGCAGTACTTC
TRBV9	NA	NA	TRBJ2-3	CASSVATDSTDTQYF	TGTGCCAGCAGCGTAGCAACAGATAGCACAGATACGCAGTATTTT
TRBV5-1	NA	NA	TRBJ2-5	CASSLGGAEETQYF	TGCGCCAGCAGCTTGGGTGGGGCCGAAGAGACCCAGTACTTC
TRBV6-6	TRBD1	NA	TRBJ1-1	CASSGSGGNWNTEAFF	TGTGCCAGCAGTGGATCAGGGGGCAATTGGAACACTGAAGCTTTCTTT
TRBV5-8	NA	NA	TRBJ2-5	CASSLKRRRETQYF	TGTGCCAGCAGCTTGAAGAGGAGAAGGGAGACCCAGTACTTC
TRBV29-1	TRBD2	NA	TRBJ2-7	CSVDGLAGEPTYEQYF	TGCAGCGTTGACGGGCTAGCGGGAGAGCCGACCTACGAGCAGTACTTC
TRBV9	TRBD1	NA	TRBJ2-6	CASSGEQGERSGANVLTF	TGTGCCAGCAGCGGAGAACAGGGGGAGCGCTCTGGGGCCAACGTCCTGACTTTC
TRBV29-1	TRBD1	NA	TRBJ1-1	CSVVGGTANTEAFF	TGCAGCGTTGTAGGTGGGACAGCGAACACTGAAGCTTTCTTT
TRBV2	NA	NA	TRBJ1-2	CASNLQSPTYGYTF	TGTGCCAGCAATTTACAATCCCCAACCTATGGCTACACCTTC
TRBV10-3	TRBD2	NA	TRBJ2-7	CATWGGTVAYEQYF	TGTGCCACCTGGGGGGGAACCGTCGCCTACGAGCAGTACTTC
TRBV4-3	NA	NA	TRBJ1-2	CASSQDGGGPYGYTF	TGCGCCAGCAGCCAAGATGGGGGGGGCCCGTATGGCTACACCTTC
TRBV5-5	NA	once	TRBJ2-3	CASSLAPDFSTDTQYF	TGTGCCAGCAGCTTGGCCCCGGACTTTAGCACAGATACGCAGTATTTT
TRBV11-2	NA	NA	TRBJ1-1	CASSLVGVPGVGEAFF	TGTGCCAGCAGCTTAGTGGGCGTCCCGGGAGTGGGTGAAGCTTTCTTT
TRBV3-1/TRBV3-2	NA	NA	TRBJ1-5	CASSQSGNTQPQHF	TGTGCCAGCAGCCAATCAGGGAACACTCAGCCCCAGCATTTT
TRBV5-1	NA	NA	TRBJ2-7	CASSLDGGLYYEQYF	TGCGCCAGCAGCTTGGACGGGGGGCTCTACTACGAGCAGTACTTC
TRBV28	TRBD1	NA	TRBJ1-1	CASRYPGGRAFF	TGTGCCAGCAGGTATCCAGGGGGTCGGGCTTTCTTT
TRBV5-1	NA	NA	TRBJ1-1	CASSLLGANTEAFF	TGCGCCAGCAGCTTGTTAGGGGCGAACACTGAAGCTTTCTTT
TRBV3-1/TRBV3-2	TRBD2	NA	TRBJ2-2	CASSRGTSRTGELFF	TGTGCCAGCAGCCGCGGGACTAGCAGGACCGGGGAGCTGTTTTTT
TRBV2	TRBD1	NA	TRBJ2-2	CASSVRGFTGELFF	TGTGCCAGCAGTGTCAGGGGGTTCACCGGGGAGCTGTTTTTT
TRBV6-6	TRBD1	NA	TRBJ1-1	CASSYRDRANTEAFF	TGTGCCAGCAGTTACCGCGACAGGGCGAACACTGAAGCTTTCTTT
TRBV18	NA	once	TRBJ1-1	CASSQGRVILGTEAFF	TGTGCCAGCTCACAGGGCAGGGTAATTTTGGGCACTGAAGCTTTCTTT
TRBV29-1	NA	NA	TRBJ2-3	CSVEGGRTITDTQYF	TGCAGCGTTGAAGGGGGGAGGACTATCACAGATACGCAGTATTTT
TRBV5-1	NA	few	TRBJ2-5	CASSFQYQETQYF	TGCGCCAGCAGTTTCCAATACCAAGAGACCCAGTACTTC
TRBV18	TRBD1	NA	TRBJ1-5	CASSAGTAHQPQHF	TGTGCCAGCTCAGCCGGGACAGCACATCAGCCCCAGCATTTT
TRBV4-3	NA	NA	TRBJ2-2	CASSQVGEASHTGELFF	TGCGCCAGCAGCCAAGTGGGTGAGGCTTCCCACACCGGGGAGCTGTTTTTT